This T cell receptor (beta chain) stems from a study of control samples from healthy donors and cancer patients. The germline V gene encodes CDR1 SGHRS and CDR2 YFSETQ. Trimming removed 0 bases from V and 6 bases from J; junction bases left unmatched: 1. The CDR3 has 13 amino acids. This table comes from immunoSEQ multiplex PCR, and its TCRdb copy is limited to in-frame clones, with some not included. The table lists about 160,000 clones, 80% to 95% of them singletons. This chain joins TRBV5-1 and TRBJ1-1; 8 nucleotides agree with TRBD1. The source is a man between 18 and 29 years old in good health. Sequences were obtained from blood. In DNA, the CDR3 is TGCGCCAGCAGCTTGGGACAGGGGTCTGAAGCTTTCTTT. This gives the protein CASSLGQGSEAFF.